The rows below give T cell receptor beta chains drawn from one sample of a study of cytomegalovirus exposure and HLA in healthy donors. Generated by immunoSEQ multiplex PCR, the TCRdb table keeps only in-frame clones and is missing some. In the table there are tens of thousands of clones, around 97% of which are singletons. Sequenced material: PBMCs. All receptors come from a man aged 18 to 29 in good health and CMV-seronegative. Both conserved end residues are part of each CDR3. A D gene is named only where the DNA matches it firmly. Clone size is given for some rows only: seen once, a few or many times, or a class if the clone is expanded.

TRBD1 TRBJ2-7 - TRBV19 TGTGCCAGTAGTATCGGGACAGTCACCCCCTACGAGCAGTACTTC CASSIGTVTPYEQYF
- TRBJ2-1 - TRBV7-3 TGTGCCAGCAGCTTAAACAGGCGCGATGAGCAGTTCTTC CASSLNRRDEQFF
- TRBJ1-1 - TRBV29-1 TGCAGCGTTCAGGGCTGGAACACTGAAGCTTTCTTT CSVQGWNTEAFF
- TRBJ2-7 - TRBV7-9 TGTGCCAGCAGCTTAGGCAGCGGAGCCTACGAGCAGTACTTC CASSLGSGAYEQYF
TRBD1 TRBJ2-7 - TRBV6-6 TGTGCCAGCAGTTACTCGGTCGACAGGGGCGAGCAGTACTTC CASSYSVDRGEQYF
TRBD2 TRBJ2-2 once TRBV4-1 TGCGCCAGCAGCCAAGGTGGACTAGCGGGAGGGGGCGGGGAGCTGTTTTTT CASSQGGLAGGGGELFF
TRBD2 TRBJ2-1 once TRBV4-1 TGCGCCAGCAGCTTGGGACTAGCGGGAGGGGGCTCCTACAATGAGCAGTTCTTC CASSLGLAGGGSYNEQFF
- TRBJ1-4 - TRBV6-1 TGTGCCAGCAGAGAAACGTCAGGGTTAATCGAAAAACTGTTTTTT CASRETSGLIEKLFF
TRBD2 TRBJ2-1 - TRBV4-2 TGTGCCAGCAGCCAAGATCGAGCGGGGAGCGTTTGGGAGCAGTTCTTC CASSQDRAGSVWEQFF
- TRBJ2-7 - TRBV27 TGTGCCAGCAGTTTATCGGCAGGGTCCCGATACGAGCAGTACTTC CASSLSAGSRYEQYF
- TRBJ1-2 - TRBV28 TGTGCCAGCAGTTATACTCTCGGGGGGCACTTGGGCTATGGCTACACCTTC CASSYTLGGHLGYGYTF
- TRBJ1-1 - TRBV2 TGTGCCAGCAGTGGGTCAACAGTGATCGGAACTGAAGCTTTCTTT CASSGSTVIGTEAFF
TRBD1 TRBJ1-6 - TRBV4-1 TGCGCCAGCAGCCATCCCGGGACAGAGGCTAATTCACCCCTCCACTTT CASSHPGTEANSPLHF
- TRBJ1-1 once TRBV7-9 TGTGCCAGCAGCCAAATAACAGGGAACACTGAAGCTTTCTTT CASSQITGNTEAFF
- TRBJ2-2 few TRBV30 TGTGCCTGGACTGTCCGGGACACCCACACCGGGGAGCTGTTTTTT CAWTVRDTHTGELFF
TRBD1 TRBJ1-4 - TRBV28 TGTGCCAGCAGTTTATCCGGACAGGGAGTCGACACAACTAATGAAAAACTGTTTTTT CASSLSGQGVDTTNEKLFF
- TRBJ1-5 - TRBV5-1 TGCGCCAGCAGCCCAGACAGTAGCAATCAGCCCCAGCATTTT CASSPDSSNQPQHF
- TRBJ1-2 - TRBV19 TGTGCCAGTAGTATAGTTGGCGAGGAGGGCTACACCTTC CASSIVGEEGYTF
TRBD1 TRBJ2-7 - TRBV4-1 TGCGCCAGCAGCCAAGGGACAGGGGGTACCGAGCAGTACTTC CASSQGTGGTEQYF
TRBD1 TRBJ2-5 - TRBV28 TGTGCCAGCAGTTTAGGGGGGACAGGGCAGCAGACCCAGTACTTC CASSLGGTGQQTQYF
- TRBJ2-7 - TRBV27 TGTGCCAGCAGTTTAAGGGGGATGAAGTCCTACGAGCAGTACTTC CASSLRGMKSYEQYF
- TRBJ2-1 - TRBV2 TGTGCCAGCATATCCGGGTCGGAGGAGCAGTTCTTC CASISGSEEQFF
- TRBJ1-3 - TRBV28 TGTGCCAGCAGCGAGCAGGGACTCTTCTCTGGAAACACCATATATTTT CASSEQGLFSGNTIYF
TRBD1 TRBJ1-1 - TRBV19 TGTGCCAGTAGTATAGCCGGGACAGAGAACACTGAAGCTTTCTTT CASSIAGTENTEAFF
TRBD1 TRBJ2-1 once TRBV7-3 TGTGCCAGCAGCTCCACAGGGGTAGGCTACAATGAGCAGTTCTTC CASSSTGVGYNEQFF
- TRBJ1-1 - TRBV28 TGTGCCAGCAGTATTACCCCGGTACTTTCCACTGAAGCTTTCTTT CASSITPVLSTEAFF
TRBD1 TRBJ1-5 - TRBV10-2 TGCGCCAGCAGTGGACAGGGGAATCAGCCCCAGCATTTT CASSGQGNQPQHF
- TRBJ1-1 - TRBV28 TGTGCCTGCATCGGGAACACTGAAGCTTTCTTT CACIGNTEAFF
- TRBJ2-7 - TRBV19 TGTGCCAGTAGTATCTCGCTTCGAGCCTACGAGCAGTACTTC CASSISLRAYEQYF
- TRBJ1-2 - TRBV28 TGTGCCAGCAGTTTGTCCGGCATACCCGGGGGCTACACCTTC CASSLSGIPGGYTF
- TRBJ2-1 - TRBV2 TGTGCCAGCATACGGACAGAGAGCTCCTACAATGAGCAGTTCTTC CASIRTESSYNEQFF
- TRBJ2-7 - TRBV7-9 TGTGCCAGCAGCAAATCGAGTTCCTACGAGCAGTACTTC CASSKSSSYEQYF
- TRBJ2-2 - TRBV5-1 TGCGCCAGCAGCTTCGGACAATCGAACACCGGGGAGCTGTTTTTT CASSFGQSNTGELFF
TRBD1 TRBJ1-2 - TRBV27 TGTGCCAGCAGTTTAGGAGGGACAGTACTCTATGGCTACACCTTC CASSLGGTVLYGYTF
- TRBJ2-1 - TRBV29-1 TGCAGCAGACAAGGGGGAGACTACAATGAGCAGTTCTTC CSRQGGDYNEQFF
TRBD1 TRBJ2-7 - TRBV6-1 TGTTGGACAGGGGGCAAATTACCTCGGGAGCAGTACTTC CWTGGKLPREQYF
- TRBJ1-3 - TRBV5-5 TGTGCCAGCAGCTTGGGCCTAGGTTCAAACACCATATATTTT CASSLGLGSNTIYF
TRBD1 TRBJ1-5 - TRBV30 TGTGCCTGGAGTGGCCCGGACAGGGGATTCAATCAGCCCCAGCATTTT CAWSGPDRGFNQPQHF
- TRBJ2-1 - TRBV14 TGTGCCAGCAGCTATACAGGGTTCAATGAGCAGTTCTTC CASSYTGFNEQFF
TRBD2 TRBJ2-3 - TRBV29-1 TGCAGCACCGGACTAGCGGAGAGCACAGATACGCAGTATTTT CSTGLAESTDTQYF
- TRBJ1-1 - TRBV10-3 TGTGCCATCAGTGAGTCGCTAGGGGGATACACTGAAGCTTTCTTT CAISESLGGYTEAFF
- TRBJ2-1 - TRBV11-3 TGTGCCAGCAGCTTTCTCCCCCGAGCGGAGAGGGATGAGCAGTTCTTC CASSFLPRAERDEQFF
- TRBJ1-2 - TRBV11-3 TGTGCCATATCGGATGGCTACACCTTC CAISDGYTF
TRBD1 TRBJ2-7 - TRBV28 TGTGCCAGCATTGGGGACAGGGGGCTAAACGAGCAGTACTTC CASIGDRGLNEQYF
TRBD1 TRBJ2-7 - TRBV28 TGTGCCAGCAGTCCTGCCGGGACAGTCTACGAGCAGTACTTC CASSPAGTVYEQYF
- TRBJ1-2 - TRBV28 TGTGCCAGTTCAATACCGACAGTACTAATTTATGGCTACACCTTC CASSIPTVLIYGYTF
TRBD1 TRBJ2-2 - TRBV9 TGTGCCAGCAGCGTAGGGGGACAGGGGGCTACGACCGGGGAGCTGTTTTTT CASSVGGQGATTGELFF
TRBD1 TRBJ1-2 - TRBV28 TGTGCCAGCAGTTCACAGGGGGCCTACTATGGCTACACCTTC CASSSQGAYYGYTF